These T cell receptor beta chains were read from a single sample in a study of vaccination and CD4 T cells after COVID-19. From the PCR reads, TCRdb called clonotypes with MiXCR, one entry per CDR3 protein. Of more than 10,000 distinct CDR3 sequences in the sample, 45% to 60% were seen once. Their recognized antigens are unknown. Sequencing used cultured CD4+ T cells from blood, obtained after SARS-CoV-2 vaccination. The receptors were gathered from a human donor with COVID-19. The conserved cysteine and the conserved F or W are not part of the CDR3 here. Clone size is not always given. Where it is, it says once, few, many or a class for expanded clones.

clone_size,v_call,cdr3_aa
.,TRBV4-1,ASSQGPWGQETQY
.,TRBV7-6,ASSFDHQETQY
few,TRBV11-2,ASSLDSGYSNQPQH
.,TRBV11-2,ASSSRETQY
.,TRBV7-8,ASSLRGVAETQY
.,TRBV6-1,ASSPVEKLF
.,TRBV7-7,ASSLAGAGGELF
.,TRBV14,ASSLQGLWVSPLH
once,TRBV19,ASTLTGGSQPQH
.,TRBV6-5,ASSYSGQGSQPQH
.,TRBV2,ASSERPGTYEQY
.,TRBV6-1,ASSRRVQGDEQY
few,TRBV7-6,ASSLAGGVPTEAF
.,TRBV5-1,ASRLGETQY
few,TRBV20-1,SAPRDNIGETQY
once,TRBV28,AIRTAINYGYT
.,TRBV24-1,ATSEAGLSGANVLT
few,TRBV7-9,ASSQVGETQY
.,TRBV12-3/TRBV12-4,ASSLGTAYQPQH
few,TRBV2,ASTETGNLNQPQH
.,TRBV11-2,ASSLAGGYGELF
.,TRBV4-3,ASSHLSFRTGNTEAF
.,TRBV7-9,ASSLQGISYNSPLH
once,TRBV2,ASSGGTTNQPQH